The clone carrying this T cell receptor beta chain was seen just once. The target antigen is unknown. Data came from immunoSEQ multiplex PCR; TCRdb stores just in-frame clones and leaves some out. The sample has some 66,000 clones; about four fifths are singletons. The timepoints at which blood was sampled were baseline, cycle 4 day 1, and cycle 7 day 1. The data belong to a study of OX40 agonist ivuxolimab in advanced cancers. Regarding the study as a whole: It was also the case that some nonresponders had low normalized T-cell clonal expansion.

Trimming stripped 5 bases from V and 0 bases from J, with 10 bases between. The CDR3 covers 15 residues. Germline V gene data show CDR1 as LNHDA and CDR2 as SQIVND (reference sequence). The chain employs TRBV19 and TRBJ1-4; D remains unclear. This TCR was sampled from an adult with an advanced solid tumor such as melanoma, head and neck, liver or kidney cancer. The sequences come from CD4+ or CD8+ T cells sorted from blood, collected in a trial of the OX40 agonist ivuxolimab. The CDR3 sequence is CASSGVMATNEKLFF. The DNA for the CDR3 is TGTGCCAGTAGTGGAGTGATGGCAACTAATGAAAAACTGTTTTTT.